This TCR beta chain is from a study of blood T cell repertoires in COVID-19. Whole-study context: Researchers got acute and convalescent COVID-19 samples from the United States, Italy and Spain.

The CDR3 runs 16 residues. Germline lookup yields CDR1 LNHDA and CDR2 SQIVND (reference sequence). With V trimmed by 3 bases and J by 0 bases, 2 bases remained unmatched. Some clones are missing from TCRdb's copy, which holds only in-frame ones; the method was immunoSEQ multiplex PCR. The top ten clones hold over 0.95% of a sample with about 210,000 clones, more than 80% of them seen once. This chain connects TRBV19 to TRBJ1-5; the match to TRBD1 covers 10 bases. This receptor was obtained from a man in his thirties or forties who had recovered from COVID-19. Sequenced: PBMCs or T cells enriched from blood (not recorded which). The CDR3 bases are TGTGCCAGTAGTATCGGGACAGGGGCTAGCAATCAGCCCCAGCATTTT. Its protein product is CASSIGTGASNQPQHF. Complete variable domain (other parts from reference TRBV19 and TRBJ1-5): DGGITQSPKYLFRKEGQNVTLSCEQNLNHDAMYWYRQDPGQGLRLIYYSQIVNDFQKGDIAEGYSVSREKKESFPLTVTSAQKNPTAFYLCASSIGTGASNQPQHFGDGTRLSIL.